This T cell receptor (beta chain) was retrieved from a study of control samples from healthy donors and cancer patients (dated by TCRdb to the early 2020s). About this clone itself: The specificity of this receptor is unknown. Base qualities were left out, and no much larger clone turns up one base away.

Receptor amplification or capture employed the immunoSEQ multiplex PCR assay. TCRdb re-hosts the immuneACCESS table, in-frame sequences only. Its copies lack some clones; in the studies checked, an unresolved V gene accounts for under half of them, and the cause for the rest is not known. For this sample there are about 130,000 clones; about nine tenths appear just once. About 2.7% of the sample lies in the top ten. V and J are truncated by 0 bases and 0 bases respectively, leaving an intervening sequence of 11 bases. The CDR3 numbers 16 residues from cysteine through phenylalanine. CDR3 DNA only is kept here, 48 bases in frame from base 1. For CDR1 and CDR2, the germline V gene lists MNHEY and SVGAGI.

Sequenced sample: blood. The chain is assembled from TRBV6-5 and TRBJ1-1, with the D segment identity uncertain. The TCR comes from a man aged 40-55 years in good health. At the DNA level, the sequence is TGTGCCAGCAGTTACTCGAGTCGACACATGAACACTGAAGCTTTCTTT. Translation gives CASSYSSRHMNTEAFF.